This T cell receptor beta chain was captured in a study of blood T cell repertoires in COVID-19. The CDR3 covers 12 residues. CDR1 and CDR2 (germline): WSHSY, SAAADI. The V end was cut by 7 bases, the J end by 5 bases, with 11 bases between. Here immunoSEQ multiplex PCR was the method, and the copy in TCRdb shows in-frame clones only, minus some. The sample has about 230,000 clones, 88% seen once; the top ten hold less than 3.5%. Sequenced input: peripheral blood. The chain couples TRBV10-2 to TRBJ1-1; no clear D gene. The sequence derives from a woman aged 55-70 years with acute or convalescent COVID-19. CDR3 bases: TGCGCCAGCACAGTCCCCGGGACTGAAGCTTTCTTT. It encodes CASTVPGTEAFF.